This TCR beta chain was sequenced during a study of blood T cell repertoires in COVID-19. At the level of the study: PBMCs, B-cell-depleted T cells, or T cells provided the cDNA or gDNA that made up the material.

Source study methods: Researchers report that nucleated cell counts were estimated from reference gene primer amplification. The table came from immunoSEQ multiplex PCR; TCRdb's copy has only in-frame clones and leaves some out. The V and J calls and clone size are taken from that table; D and trimming were inferred from the DNA. This repertoire shows under 150,000 clones, around 88% found once; its top ten account for around a quarter. The CDR3 runs 11 residues. V lost 6 bases and J 2 bases, leaving 5 bases between the germline ends. Germline V gene data show CDR1 as SGHRS and CDR2 as YFSETQ. Material for sequencing was peripheral blood. The gene calls are TRBV5-1 and TRBJ1-1; D not certain. The TCR was taken from a human donor in a cohort sampled during active COVID-19. This CDR3 reads CASTKNTEAFF. CDR3 coding DNA: TGCGCCAGCACCAAAAACACTGAAGCTTTCTTT.